This T cell receptor (beta chain) was found in a study of OX40 agonist ivuxolimab in advanced cancers. Study in general: Enrollees could have had prior anti-PD-1, anti-PD-L1 or anti-CTLA-4 therapy, which about 40% had received.

Repertoires were generated with immunoSEQ multiplex PCR, while TCRdb's copy carries only in-frame clones and drops some. The sample contains some 50,000 clones, 75% to 90% of which appear only once. The V segment lost 4 bases and the J segment 4 bases; nucleotides outside the gene matches: 14. The CDR3 is 17 residues long. CDR1 is SGHRS and CDR2 is YFSETQ in the germline V gene. The sequences come from CD4+ or CD8+ T cells sorted from blood, collected in a trial of the OX40 agonist ivuxolimab. The J gene is TRBJ2-5, the V gene TRBV5-1, with 9 bases identical to TRBD1. This clonotype was obtained from an adult with an advanced solid tumor such as melanoma, head and neck, liver or kidney cancer. DNA for the CDR3: TGCGCCAGCAGCCTGAGCCCGACCGGGACAGGGTCAGAGACCCAGTACTTC. The encoded protein is CASSLSPTGTGSETQYF.